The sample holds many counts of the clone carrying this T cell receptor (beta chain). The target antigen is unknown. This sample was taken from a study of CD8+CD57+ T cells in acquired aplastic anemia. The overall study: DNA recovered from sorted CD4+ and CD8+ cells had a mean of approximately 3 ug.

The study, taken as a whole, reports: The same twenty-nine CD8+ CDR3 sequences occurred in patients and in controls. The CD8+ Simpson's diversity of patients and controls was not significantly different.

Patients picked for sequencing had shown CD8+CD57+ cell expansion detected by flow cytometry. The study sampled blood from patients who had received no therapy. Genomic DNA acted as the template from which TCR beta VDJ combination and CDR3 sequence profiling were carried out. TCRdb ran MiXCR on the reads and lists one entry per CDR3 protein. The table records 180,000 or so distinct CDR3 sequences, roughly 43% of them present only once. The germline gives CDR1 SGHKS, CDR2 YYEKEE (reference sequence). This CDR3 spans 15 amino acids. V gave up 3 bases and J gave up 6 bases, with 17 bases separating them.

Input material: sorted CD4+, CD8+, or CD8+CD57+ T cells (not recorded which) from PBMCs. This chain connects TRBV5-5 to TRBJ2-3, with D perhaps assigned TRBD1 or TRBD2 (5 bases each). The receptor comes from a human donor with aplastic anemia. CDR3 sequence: CASSSRDVEWDTQYF. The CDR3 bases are TGTGCCAGCAGCTCCCGGGACGTGGAGTGGGATACGCAGTATTTT.